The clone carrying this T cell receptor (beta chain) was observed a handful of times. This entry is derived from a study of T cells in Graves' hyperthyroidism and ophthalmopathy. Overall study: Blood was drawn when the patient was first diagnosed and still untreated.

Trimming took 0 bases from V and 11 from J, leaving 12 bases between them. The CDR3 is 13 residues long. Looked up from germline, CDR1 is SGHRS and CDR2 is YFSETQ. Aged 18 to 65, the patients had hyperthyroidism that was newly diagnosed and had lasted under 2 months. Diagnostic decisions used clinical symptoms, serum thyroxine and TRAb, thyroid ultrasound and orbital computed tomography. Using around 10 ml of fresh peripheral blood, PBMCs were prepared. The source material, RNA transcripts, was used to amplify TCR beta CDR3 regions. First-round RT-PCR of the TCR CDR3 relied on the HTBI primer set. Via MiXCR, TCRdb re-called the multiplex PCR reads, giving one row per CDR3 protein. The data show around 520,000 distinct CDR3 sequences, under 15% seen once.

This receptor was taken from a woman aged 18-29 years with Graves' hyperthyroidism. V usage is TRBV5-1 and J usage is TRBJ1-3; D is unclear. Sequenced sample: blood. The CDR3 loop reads CASSLGEERAIYF. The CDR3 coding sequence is TGCGCCAGCAGCTTGGGTGAGGAACGCGCCATATATTTT.